The rows below give T cell receptor beta chains drawn from one sample of a study of T cell responses to AZD1222 COVID-19 vaccine. The method was immunoSEQ multiplex PCR; TCRdb's version includes in-frame clones alone and lacks a portion of them. The table shows 85,000 to 130,000 clones, with 93% occurring only once. The sample was peripheral blood, taken on day 0 of AZD1222 vaccination. These receptors were taken from an adult in good health. Each CDR3 is given with its conserved first and last residue. Fields, in order: J gene, V gene, D gene, CDR3 protein, CDR3 DNA. The D gene is left open where the match is weak.

>TRBJ1-2|TRBV11-2|-
CASSLEARPDANYGYTF
TGTGCCAGCAGCTTAGAGGCCAGACCTGATGCTAACTATGGCTACACCTTC
>TRBJ2-1|TRBV21-1|-
CASSKAKPGKLDEQFF
TGTGCCAGCAGCAAAGCAAAGCCGGGTAAACTGGATGAGCAGTTCTTC
>TRBJ2-7|TRBV30|TRBD1
CAWRAGTGYHEQYF
TGTGCCTGGAGAGCCGGGACAGGGTACCACGAGCAGTACTTC
>TRBJ2-7|TRBV19|-
CASGGRILRRYEQYF
TGTGCCAGTGGGGGACGGATTTTGAGACGATACGAGCAGTACTTC
>TRBJ2-5|TRBV11-2|TRBD1
CASSLPGTAQETQYF
TGTGCCAGCAGCTTACCTGGGACAGCGCAAGAGACCCAGTACTTC
>TRBJ1-3|TRBV3-1/TRBV3-2|-
CASSQAVSSGNTIYF
TGTGCCAGCAGCCAAGCGGTGAGCTCTGGAAACACCATATATTTT
>TRBJ1-1|TRBV29-1|-
CSVNPAVRNTEAFF
TGCAGCGTTAACCCAGCGGTCCGCAACACTGAAGCTTTCTTT
>TRBJ2-1|TRBV6-2/TRBV6-3|TRBD2
CASSYFLAGGPDNEQFF
TGTGCCAGCAGTTACTTTCTAGCGGGAGGGCCGGACAATGAGCAGTTCTTC
>TRBJ2-5|TRBV7-9|TRBD2
CASSLGLAGYQETQYF
TGTGCCAGCAGCTTAGGACTAGCGGGATACCAAGAGACCCAGTACTTC
>TRBJ1-2|TRBV2|-
CASSTAGIYGYTF
TGTGCCAGCAGCACCGCAGGGATCTATGGCTACACCTTC
>TRBJ2-5|TRBV12-3/TRBV12-4|-
CASSLYIRETQYF
TGTGCCAGCAGTTTATACATCAGAGAGACCCAGTACTTC
>TRBJ1-2|TRBV24-1|TRBD1
CATSDRRDRVYTF
TGTGCCACCAGTGATCGCCGGGACAGGGTCTACACCTTC
>TRBJ2-2|TRBV10-3|TRBD2
CAISDMTSGRAPTGELFF
TGTGCCATCAGTGATATGACTAGCGGGAGGGCCCCGACCGGGGAGCTGTTTTTT
>TRBJ2-3|TRBV10-2|-
CASSPADTQYF
TGCGCCAGCAGTCCCGCAGATACGCAGTATTTT
>TRBJ1-2|TRBV20-1|TRBD1
CSRTGHYGYTF
TGCAGTCGGACAGGGCACTATGGCTACACCTTC
>TRBJ2-4|TRBV5-4|TRBD1
CASSGTPGTGTKYF
TGTGCCAGCAGCGGAACTCCCGGGACAGGGACAAAGTACTTC
>TRBJ2-7|TRBV7-9|-
CASRRGTGVAYEQYF
TGTGCCAGCAGGCGTGGCACGGGGGTTGCATACGAGCAGTACTTC
>TRBJ2-1|TRBV19|TRBD2
CASTPSRLVAGSSYNEQFF
TGTGCCAGTACTCCTAGTCGTTTGGTAGCGGGGAGCTCCTACAATGAGCAGTTCTTC
>TRBJ1-3|TRBV5-1|TRBD1
CASSYTGAVNTIYF
TGCGCCAGCAGCTACACAGGGGCGGTAAACACCATATATTTT
>TRBJ2-7|TRBV6-5|TRBD2
CASRQGPSGYEQYF
TGTGCCAGCAGGCAAGGGCCTAGCGGGTACGAGCAGTACTTC